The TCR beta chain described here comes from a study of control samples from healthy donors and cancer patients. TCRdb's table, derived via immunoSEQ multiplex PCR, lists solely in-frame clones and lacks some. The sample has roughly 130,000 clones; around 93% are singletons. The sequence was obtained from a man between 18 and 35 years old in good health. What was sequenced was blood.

CDR3 protein: CASSQGTLKGQPQHF. CDR3 DNA sequence: TGTGCCAGCAGTCAAGGGACTCTTAAGGGCCAGCCCCAGCATTTT. The chain combines TRBV7-9 with TRBJ1-5; weak D call: TRBD1 (5 bases). The CDR3 has 15 amino acids. V was clipped by 6 bases and J by 7 bases, with 19 bases between them. From germline, CDR1 is SEHNR and CDR2 FQNEAQ (reference sequence).